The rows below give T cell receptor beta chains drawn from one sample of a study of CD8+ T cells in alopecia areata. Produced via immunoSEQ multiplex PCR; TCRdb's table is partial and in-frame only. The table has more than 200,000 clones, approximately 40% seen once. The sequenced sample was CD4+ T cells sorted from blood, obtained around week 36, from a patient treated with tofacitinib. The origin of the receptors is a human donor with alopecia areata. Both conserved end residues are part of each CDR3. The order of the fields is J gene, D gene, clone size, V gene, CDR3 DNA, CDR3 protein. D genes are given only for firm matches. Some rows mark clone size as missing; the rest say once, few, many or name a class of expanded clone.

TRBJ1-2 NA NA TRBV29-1 TGCAGCGTTGAACAATCGGACTCACGAAGGAAGGGCTACACCTTC CSVEQSDSRRKGYTF
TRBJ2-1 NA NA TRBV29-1 TGCAGCGTTCGGGCCCCGAGCTTCTTC CSVRAPSFF
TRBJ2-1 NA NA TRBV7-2 TGTGCCAGCAGCTCAAACCTCCTGGGGAATGAGCAGTTCTTC CASSSNLLGNEQFF
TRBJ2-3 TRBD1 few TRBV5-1 TGCGCCAGCAGCTTTGGGCTACCGGGACAGGGAAAAGAAGGAACAGATACGCAGTATTTT CASSFGLPGQGKEGTDTQYF
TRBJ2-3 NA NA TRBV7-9 TGTGCCAGCAGCCTATACGGAAGGGAAGAAAAAGATACGCAGTATTTT CASSLYGREEKDTQYF
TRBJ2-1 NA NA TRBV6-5 TGTGCCAGCAGTTACAACTACAATGAGCAGTTCTTC CASSYNYNEQFF
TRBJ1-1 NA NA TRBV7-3 TGTGCCAGCAGCTTGGCCCCAGGGGTCTTGGGCACTGAAGCTTTCTTT CASSLAPGVLGTEAFF
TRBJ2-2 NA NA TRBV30 TGTGCCTGGCTCGGGGACGTTAAAACGGGGGAGCTGTTTTTT CAWLGDVKTGELFF
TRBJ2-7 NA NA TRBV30 TGTGCCTGGAGTGTAGGGACTCCGGGGTACGAGCAGTACTTC CAWSVGTPGYEQYF
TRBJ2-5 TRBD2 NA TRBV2 TGTGCCAGCGGACTAGCGGGAGAGACCCAGTACTTC CASGLAGETQYF
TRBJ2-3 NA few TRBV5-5 TGTGCCAGCAGCGTGATGGGAAGCACAGATACGCAGTATTTT CASSVMGSTDTQYF
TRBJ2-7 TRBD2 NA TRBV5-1 TGCGCCAGCAGCTTTACTAGCGGAGGTTACGAGCAGTACTTC CASSFTSGGYEQYF
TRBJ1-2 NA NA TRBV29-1 TGCAGCGTTGAAGAAGGTCGTCCGGGGAATTATGGCTACACCTTC CSVEEGRPGNYGYTF
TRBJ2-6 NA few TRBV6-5 TGTGCCAGCAGTTCGAGGGGAGGACCTGGGGCCAACGTCCTGACTTTC CASSSRGGPGANVLTF
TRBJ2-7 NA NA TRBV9 TGTGCCAGCAGCAGAGGAATCGAGTACGAGCAGTACTTC CASSRGIEYEQYF
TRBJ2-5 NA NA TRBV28 TGTGCCAGCAGTTTACCCAGCAGAACCGAGACCCAGTACTTC CASSLPSRTETQYF
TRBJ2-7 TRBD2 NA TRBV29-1 TGCAGCGTTGCACCACTAGCGGGAGGTAGGGAGCAGTACTTC CSVAPLAGGREQYF
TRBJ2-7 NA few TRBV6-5 TGTGCCAGCAGTTACTCGAATAACGAGCAGTACTTC CASSYSNNEQYF
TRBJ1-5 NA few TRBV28 TGTGCCAGCAGTTTTATACCCGGGGGTCAGCCCCAGCATTTT CASSFIPGGQPQHF
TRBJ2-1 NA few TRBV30 TGTGCTTCGAGCTCCTACAATGAGCAGTTCTTC CASSSYNEQFF
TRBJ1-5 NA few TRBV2 TGTGCCAGCAGCCCCGGGGGTAGCAATCAGCCCCAGCATTTT CASSPGGSNQPQHF
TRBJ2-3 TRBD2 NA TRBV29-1 TGCAGCGTTTCACTAGCGGGAGGGTTGCGGACAGATACGCAGTATTTT CSVSLAGGLRTDTQYF
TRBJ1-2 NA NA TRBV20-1 TGCAGTGCAGGGGTTGGCGGCTACACCTTC CSAGVGGYTF
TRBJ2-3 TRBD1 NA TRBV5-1 TGCGCCAGCAGCTTGGCCTACTTGACAGGGGGAGGAGATACGCAGTATTTT CASSLAYLTGGGDTQYF
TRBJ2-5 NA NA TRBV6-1 TGTGCCAGTCCAGGCGAGACCCAGTACTTC CASPGETQYF
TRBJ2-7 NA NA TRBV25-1 TGTGCCAGCAGTGACGGGGGCTCCTACGAGCAGTACTTC CASSDGGSYEQYF
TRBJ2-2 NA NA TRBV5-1 TGCGCCAGCAGCTCAACAGGGAACACCGGGGAGCTGTTTTTT CASSSTGNTGELFF
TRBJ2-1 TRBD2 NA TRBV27 TGTGCCAGCAGTTCCCTAGGTAGCGGGAGCTACAATGAGCAGTTCTTC CASSSLGSGSYNEQFF
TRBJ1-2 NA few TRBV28 TGTGCCAGCAGCACGACCGTCTATGGCTACACCTTC CASSTTVYGYTF
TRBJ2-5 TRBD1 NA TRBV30 TGTGCCTGGAGTCCGGGACAGGTTCCTCAAGAGACCCAGTACTTC CAWSPGQVPQETQYF
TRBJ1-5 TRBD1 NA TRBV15 TGTGCGACCAAAACAGGGGAGATAAATCAGCCCCAGCATTTT CATKTGEINQPQHF
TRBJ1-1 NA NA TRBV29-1 TGCAGCGTAGACAGGAACACTGAAGCTTTCTTT CSVDRNTEAFF
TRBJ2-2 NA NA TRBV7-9 TGTGCCAGCAGCTTCTACGTTTCGACCGGGGAGCTGTTTTTT CASSFYVSTGELFF
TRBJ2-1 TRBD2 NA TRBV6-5 TGTGCCAGCAGTCGACTAGCGGGAGGCGGAGAGGGTGAGTTCTTC CASSRLAGGGEGEFF
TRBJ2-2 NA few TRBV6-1 TGTGCCAGCAGTATCGGGGACTTTCCCACCGGGGAGCTGTTTTTT CASSIGDFPTGELFF
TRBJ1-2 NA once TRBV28 TGTGCCAGCAGTACTCCGGGACCGAACTATGGCTACACCTTC CASSTPGPNYGYTF
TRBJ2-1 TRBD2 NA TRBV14 TGTGCCAGCAGCCAAAGGGCGGGAGGAATCTACAATGAGCAGTTCTTC CASSQRAGGIYNEQFF
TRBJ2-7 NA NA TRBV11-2 TGTGCCAGCAGTCCTCGGAGGGCCGGGGAGCAGTACTTC CASSPRRAGEQYF
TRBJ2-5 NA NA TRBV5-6 TGTGCCAGCAGCTTGGGCGGCCGGCCTCGCCAAGAGACCCAGTACTTC CASSLGGRPRQETQYF
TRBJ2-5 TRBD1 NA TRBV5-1 TGCGCCAGCAGCCAGACAGGGGCTCAAGAGACCCAGTACTTC CASSQTGAQETQYF
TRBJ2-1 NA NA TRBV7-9 TGTGCCAGCAGCTCCCCCGGGACAAGCCACGTTTTCTTC CASSSPGTSHVFF
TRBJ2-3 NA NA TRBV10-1 TGCGCCAGCAGTGAGAGGGCCCCCGATACGCAGTATTTT CASSERAPDTQYF
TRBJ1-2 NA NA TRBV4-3 TGCGCCAGCAGCCAAATAGGAAGCTATGGCTACACCTTC CASSQIGSYGYTF
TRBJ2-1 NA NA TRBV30 TGTAGTTGGGGGAGCTCCTACAATGAGCAGTTCTTC CSWGSSYNEQFF
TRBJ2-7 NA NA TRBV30 TGTGCCTGGAGTGAGGGCGGGAACTACGAGCAGTACTTC CAWSEGGNYEQYF
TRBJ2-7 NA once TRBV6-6 TGTGCCAGCAGTTACTCCTCCAGGGGCGACGAGCAGTACTTC CASSYSSRGDEQYF
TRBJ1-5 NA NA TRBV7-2 TGTGCCAGCAGCTTACGCTGGGGGGCCGGTCAGCCCCAGCATTTT CASSLRWGAGQPQHF